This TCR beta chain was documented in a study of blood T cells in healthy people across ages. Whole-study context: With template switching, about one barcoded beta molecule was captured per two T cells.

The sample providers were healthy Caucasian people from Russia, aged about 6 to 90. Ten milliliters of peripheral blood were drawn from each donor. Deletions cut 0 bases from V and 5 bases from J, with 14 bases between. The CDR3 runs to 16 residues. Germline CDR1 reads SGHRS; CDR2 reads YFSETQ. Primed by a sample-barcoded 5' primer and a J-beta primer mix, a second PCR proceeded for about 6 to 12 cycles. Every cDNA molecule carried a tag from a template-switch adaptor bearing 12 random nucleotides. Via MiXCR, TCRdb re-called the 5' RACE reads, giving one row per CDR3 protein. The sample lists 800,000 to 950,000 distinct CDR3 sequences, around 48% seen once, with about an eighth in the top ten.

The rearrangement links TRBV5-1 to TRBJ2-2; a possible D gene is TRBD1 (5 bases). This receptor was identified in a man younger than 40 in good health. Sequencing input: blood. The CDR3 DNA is TGCGCCAGCAGCTTGGGCCAGGGCCCGTCGACCGGGGAGCTGTTTTTT. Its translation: CASSLGQGPSTGELFF.